These 24 T cell receptor beta chains came from one sample sequenced in a study of T cell repertoires in aging, cancer and after chemotherapy. Amplification of TCR beta used genomic DNA extracted from peripheral blood. Rearranged V-D-J TRB sequences were amplified with a mixed TRB-A/B primer pool. TCRdb re-derived calls from the multiplex PCR reads in MiXCR, one entry per CDR3 protein. The top ten clones hold around an eighth of a sample with around 9,000 distinct CDR3 sequences, about two fifths of them seen once. Sample: blood. All receptors come from a human donor with a solid tumor.

This rearrangement joins TRBV6-1 to TRBJ2-3, with 9 bases lining up with TRBD1. The ends lost 2 bases at V and 0 bases at J; junction bases unmatched: 3. The CDR3 runs to 16 residues. Germline lookup yields CDR1 MNHNS and CDR2 SASEGT. This CDR3 reads CASSELGTGSTDTQYF. CDR3 DNA sequence: TGTGCCAGCAGTGAATTAGGGACAGGGAGCACAGATACGCAGTATTTT.

This clonotype ranks as medium-sized (0.01 to 0.1%). CDR3 bases: TGTGCCAGCAGCACGACAGGGGTTAACTATGGCTACACCTTC. As protein: CASSTTGVNYGYTF. This chain uses TRBV11-3 with TRBJ1-2, with 8 nucleotides matching TRBD1. CDR3 length equals 14 residues. The junction had 3 bases not matched to a gene; V was cut back by 5 bases and J by 1 base. Germline CDR1 SGHNT, CDR2 YENEEA.

This chain connects TRBV6-5 to TRBJ1-2, with 9 nucleotides matching TRBD1. Germline trimming cut 5 bases from V and 8 bases from J; bases unmatched to any gene: 3. Germline lookup yields CDR1 MNHEY and CDR2 SVGAGI. The CDR3 consists of 12 residues. The CDR3 loop reads CASSHRGHGYTF. The DNA for the CDR3 is TGTGCCAGCAGTCACAGGGGGCACGGCTACACCTTC.

Points on this clonotype: A junction boundary mismatches the germline segment, possibly from a read error. The V gene is TRBV4-3, the J gene TRBJ2-3; 9 positions match TRBD2. Germline CDR1 LGHNA, CDR2 YSLEER. CDR3 length equals 16 residues. The CDR3: CASSQEAGGGADTQYF. The CDR3 region has the DNA TGTGCCAGCAGCCAAGAGGCGGGCGGGGGGGCCGATACGCAGTATTTT.

This clonotype was seen a handful of times. The chain uses TRBV6-5 and TRBJ2-7; TRBD1 matches 9 bases. The CDR3 is 14 residues long. V trimming: 6 bases; J trimming: 5 bases; junction bases outside the gene matches: 8. The V gene's germline CDR1 is MNHEY and CDR2 SVGAGI. The CDR3 loop reads CASRWDRDTHEQYF. The CDR3 nucleotides are TGTGCCAGCAGATGGGACAGGGATACCCACGAGCAGTACTTC.

In DNA, the CDR3 is TGTGCCAGCAACCGACTAGCGGGGGGCACAGATACGCAGTATTTT. Translated, it gives CASNRLAGGTDTQYF. The chain links TRBV6-5 to TRBJ2-3, with TRBD2 matching 12 bases. CDR1 and CDR2 from the germline V gene are MNHEY and SVGAGI. V lost 7 bases, J lost 1 base, and 3 bases stayed unmatched. The CDR3 has 15 residues.

Only one count was recorded for this clonotype. The junction does not match germline at one end; this may be a read error. This chain joins TRBV6-6 and TRBJ2-7; D may be TRBD1 (5 bases). The CDR3 covers 14 residues. CDR1 and CDR2 (germline): MNHNY, SVGAGI (reference sequence). The CDR3 DNA reads as TGTGTCAGCAGTCACACCAGGGAAGTCTACGAGCAGTACTTC. This codes for CVSSHTREVYEQYF.

In its sample, this clonotype was seen a few times. The DNA for the CDR3 is TGTGCCAGCAGTCGAACAGGGGGCAATGGCAATCAGCCCCAGCATTTT. It translates to CASSRTGGNGNQPQHF. V usage is TRBV12-3 or TRBV12-4 and J usage is TRBJ1-5; 9 nucleotides match TRBD1. This CDR3 spans 16 amino acids. V lost 5 bases to trimming and J lost 2 bases; unmatched junction nucleotides: 7.

A few counts support this clonotype. CDR3 sequence reads: CASSQGETDTQYF. CDR3 nucleotides: TGTGCCAGCAGCCAGGGGGAGACAGATACGCAGTATTTT. The chain recombines TRBV6-5 with TRBJ2-3, with 7 nucleotides matching TRBD1. The germline V gene encodes CDR1 MNHEY and CDR2 SVGAGI. This CDR3 comprises 13 residues. V lost 6 bases to trimming and J lost 3 bases; unmatched junction nucleotides: 3.

The V and J genes are TRBV30 and TRBJ1-2; TRBD1 might be the D (5 bases). V shed 3 bases and J shed 2 bases, with 10 bases lying between them. There are 13 residues in the CDR3. In germline, CDR1 is GTSNPN, CDR2 SVGIG (reference sequence). The DNA for the CDR3 is TGTGCCTGGAGCCAGACAGTAAACTATGGCTACACCTTC. Protein sequence: CAWSQTVNYGYTF. The whole variable domain, filled in from reference TRBV30 and TRBJ1-2, reads SQTIHQWPATLVQPVGSPLSLECTVEGTSNPNLYWYRQAAGRGLQLLFYSVGIGQISSEVPQNLSASRPQDRQFILSSKKLLLSDSGFYLCAWSQTVNYGYTFGSGTRLTVV.

The chain employs TRBV11-3 and TRBJ2-5; TRBD2 aligns across 10 bases. Losses at the gene ends were 4 bases for V and 5 bases for J; bases not matched to a gene: 7. Germline-derived CDR1 and CDR2 are SGHNT and YENEEA. CDR3 length equals 15 residues. CDR3: CASSSDSTSGETQYF. The CDR3 region has the DNA TGTGCCAGCAGCTCCGACTCGACTAGCGGGGAGACCCAGTACTTC.

The gene calls are TRBV19 and TRBJ1-1; D is uncertain. Looked up from germline, CDR1 is LNHDA and CDR2 is SQIVND (reference sequence). Trimming cost V 10 bases and J 3 bases, with 9 bases left between them. The CDR3 is 11 residues long. CDR3 amino acids: CAKGIDTEAFF. In DNA form, the CDR3 reads TGTGCCAAGGGAATCGACACTGAAGCTTTCTTT.

The chain has TRBV27 and TRBJ2-2; no firm D call. Trimming cost V 9 bases and J 5 bases, with 22 bases left between them. In germline, CDR1 is MNHEY, CDR2 SMNVEV (reference sequence). The CDR3 runs 16 residues. The DNA of the CDR3 is TGTGCCAGTTCCAGGAGATTTGGTTTCGATACCGGGGAGCTGTTTTTT. This codes for CASSRRFGFDTGELFF.

The chain recombines TRBV6-5 with TRBJ1-1, with 8 bases fitting TRBD1. This CDR3 is 13 amino acids long. CDR1 and CDR2 (germline): MNHEY, SVGAGI. The V segment lost 2 bases and the J segment 13 bases; nucleotides outside the gene matches: 9. This CDR3 reads CASSYHWTGLVFF. The CDR3 DNA is TGTGCCAGCAGTTACCATTGGACAGGGTTGGTTTTCTTT.

This clonotype was observed a handful of times. The chain's CDR3 is CASSRRDRAEQYF. DNA of the CDR3: TGTGCCAGCAGCCGCCGGGACAGGGCCGAGCAGTACTTC. This chain links TRBV11-3 with TRBJ2-7; 9 bases fit TRBD1. Germline V gene data show CDR1 as SGHNT and CDR2 as YENEEA. V lost 5 bases, J lost 6 bases, and 5 bases stayed unmatched. The CDR3 covers 13 residues.

This clonotype was seen more than once but under ten times. The chain joins TRBV30 to TRBJ1-4; weak D call: TRBD1 (5 bases). The CDR3 totals 13 residues. The V and J ends lost 6 bases and 8 bases respectively, with 16 bases between them. CDR1 is GTSNPN, CDR2 SVGIG, per germline (reference sequence). The chain's CDR3 is CACRGGAGEKLFF. The CDR3 DNA sequence: TGTGCCTGCCGGGGAGGGGCCGGGGAAAAACTGTTTTTT.

There are a few counts of this clonotype. The chain is built from TRBV15 and TRBJ2-3; 9 bases agree with TRBD2. CDR3 length: 18 residues. V was clipped by 2 bases and J by 3 bases; unmatched bases: 12. The germline V gene encodes CDR1 LNHNV and CDR2 YYDKDF (reference sequence). CDR3 in DNA: TGTGCCACCAGCAGAAACCCTAAGCGGGAGGTTATGACAGATACGCAGTATTTT. Protein sequence: CATSRNPKREVMTDTQYF.

This chain uses TRBV6-5 with TRBJ1-6; 7 positions agree with TRBD1. The germline CDR1 and CDR2 sequences are MNHEY and SVGAGI. V lost 6 bases to trimming and J lost 0 bases; unmatched junction nucleotides: 8. The CDR3 covers 17 residues. CDR3 in amino acids: CASSSPGQSSYNSPLHF. DNA for the CDR3: TGTGCCAGCAGCTCCCCGGGACAGAGCTCCTATAATTCACCCCTCCACTTT.

This clonotype is labeled large. The genes are TRBV29-1 and TRBJ2-1; D is possibly TRBD2 (6 bases). Germline V gene sequence: CDR1 SQVTM, CDR2 ANQGSEA. The CDR3 extends over 16 amino acids. The V gene lost 3 bases and the J gene lost 1 base, with 16 bases spanning the gap. The CDR3 spells CSVEGGLTGSYNEQFF. In DNA form, the CDR3 reads TGCAGCGTTGAGGGAGGACTGACGGGGTCCTACAATGAGCAGTTCTTC.

The chain has TRBV20-1 and TRBJ2-1, with D possibly TRBD2 on 5 matching bases. V lost 3 bases and J 6 bases, leaving 9 bases between the germline ends. The CDR3 runs 12 residues. CDR1 and CDR2 (germline): DFQATT, SNEGSKA (reference sequence). CDR3 DNA: TGCAGTGCTAGTCTAGGAGGCAATGAGCAGTTCTTC. As protein: CSASLGGNEQFF.

Concerning this clonotype itself: Relative to the germline gene, one junction end is altered; a read error may explain this. The rearrangement uses TRBV6-4 and TRBJ2-3; the match to TRBD1 covers 7 bases. The germline V gene has CDR1 MRHNA and CDR2 SNTAGT. CDR3 length: 15 residues. The CDR3 bases are TGTGCCACCAGTGAACCCGACAGGGTAAGAGATACGCAGTATTTT. It specifies CATSEPDRVRDTQYF.

V and J are TRBV29-1 and TRBJ1-2, with D unresolved. Germline lookup yields CDR1 SQVTM and CDR2 ANQGSEA. V gave up 3 bases and J gave up 7 bases, with 15 bases separating them. The CDR3 is 13 amino acids. CDR3 in amino acids: CSVDWGSGGGYTF. CDR3 sequence (DNA): TGCAGCGTTGACTGGGGTAGTGGTGGTGGCTACACCTTC. Drawing the rest from reference TRBV29-1 and TRBJ1-2, the complete variable domain is SAVISQKPSRDICQRGTSLTIQCQVDSQVTMMFWYRQQPGQSLTLIATANQGSEATYESGFVIDKFPISRPNLTFSTLTVSNMSPEDSSIYLCSVDWGSGGGYTFGSGTRLTVV.

The V gene is TRBV12-3 or TRBV12-4, the J gene TRBJ1-2; the match to TRBD1 covers 10 bases. The CDR3 runs to 16 residues. V lost 8 bases, J lost 8 bases, and 17 bases stayed unmatched. As DNA, the CDR3 is TGTGCCAGCGTACGACAGGGGGCTAGTGGAGTACTAGGCTACACCTTC. Translating gives CASVRQGASGVLGYTF.

The sample holds a few counts of this clonotype. This sequence joins TRBV30 and TRBJ2-3; D gene unclear. CDR1 and CDR2 (germline): GTSNPN, SVGIG (reference sequence). The V and J ends lost 0 bases and 4 bases respectively, with 5 bases between them. The CDR3 sequence is 12 residues long. The CDR3 bases are TGTGCCTGGAGTGTACAGCCAGATACGCAGTATTTT. Translation: CAWSVQPDTQYF.